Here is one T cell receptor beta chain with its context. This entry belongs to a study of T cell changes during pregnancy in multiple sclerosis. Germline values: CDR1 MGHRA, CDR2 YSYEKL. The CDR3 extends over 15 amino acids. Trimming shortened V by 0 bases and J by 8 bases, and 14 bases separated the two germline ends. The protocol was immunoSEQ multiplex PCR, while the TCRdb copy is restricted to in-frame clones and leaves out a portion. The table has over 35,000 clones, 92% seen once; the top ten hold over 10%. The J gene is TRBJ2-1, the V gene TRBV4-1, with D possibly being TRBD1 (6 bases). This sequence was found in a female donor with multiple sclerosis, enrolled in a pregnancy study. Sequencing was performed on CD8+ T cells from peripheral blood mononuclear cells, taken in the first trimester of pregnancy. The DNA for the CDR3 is TGCGCCAGCAGCCAAGAGTTGTGGGGGCTGGATGAGCAGTTCTTC. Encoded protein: CASSQELWGLDEQFF.